This passage covers 29 T cell receptor beta chains from one sample sequenced in a study of blood T cells in healthy people across ages. Combining a sample-barcoded 5' primer with a J-beta primer mix, a second PCR ran for about 7 to 12 cycles. TCRdb ran MiXCR on the 5' RACE reads and lists one entry per CDR3 protein. The sample records approximately 1.5 million distinct CDR3 sequences, about 35% being singletons. The sample was blood. Source of these receptors: a woman aged 30 to 39 in good health.

This clonotype was picked up one time. The rearrangement links TRBV30 to TRBJ2-1; D remains ambiguous. Germline CDR1 and CDR2: GTSNPN and SVGIG (reference sequence). This CDR3 comprises 14 residues. The V and J ends lost 1 base and 4 bases respectively, with 11 bases between them. CDR3 nucleotides: TGTGCCTGGAGTGGGGGTTTGAGATACAATGAGCAGTTCTTC. It specifies CAWSGGLRYNEQFF.

This clonotype showed up just a few times. This chain links TRBV28 with TRBJ2-4; no clear D. CDR1 is MDHEN, CDR2 SYDVKM, per germline. V was clipped by 5 bases and J by 0 bases, with 5 bases between them. The CDR3 consists of 13 residues. CDR3 residues: CASSRVAKNIQYF. Here the CDR3 DNA reads TGTGCCAGCAGTCGGGTAGCCAAAAACATTCAGTACTTC.

The chain carries TRBV6-2 or TRBV6-3 and TRBJ2-2; D is undetermined. The V and J ends lost 4 bases and 0 bases respectively, with 12 bases between them. CDR1 and CDR2 from the germline V gene are MNHEY and SVGEGT. This CDR3 spans 16 amino acids. CDR3 loop: CASSFAAVANTGELFF. The CDR3, as DNA: TGTGCCAGCAGTTTTGCCGCGGTGGCGAACACCGGGGAGCTGTTTTTT.

V gene TRBV11-2 combines with J gene TRBJ2-7; D not resolved. Germline V gives CDR1 SGHAT, CDR2 FQNNGV. The CDR3 spans 13 residues. Trimming shortened V by 1 base and J by 2 bases, and 6 bases separated the two germline ends. CDR3 loop: CASSLGMTYEQYF. The CDR3, as DNA: TGTGCCAGCAGCTTAGGAATGACCTACGAGCAGTACTTC. Full variable domain (remainder filled in from reference TRBV11-2 and TRBJ2-7): EAGVAQSPRYKIIEKRQSVAFWCNPISGHATLYWYQQILGQGPKLLIQFQNNGVVDDSQLPKDRFSAERLKGVDSTLKIQPAKLEDSAVYLCASSLGMTYEQYFGPGTRLTVT.

The V gene is TRBV27, the J gene TRBJ1-4; maybe TRBD1 (6 bases). Germline CDR1 reads MNHEY; CDR2 reads SMNVEV (reference sequence). This CDR3 contains 17 residues. V dropped 0 bases and J dropped 2 bases, with 13 bases sitting between them. In DNA form, the CDR3 reads TGTGCCAGCAGTTTATCTCCAGGGGTAGTGACTAATGAAAAACTGTTTTTT. Residues: CASSLSPGVVTNEKLFF.

The chain combines TRBV12-3 or TRBV12-4 with TRBJ2-5; D unresolved. Deletions cut 5 bases from V and 0 bases from J, with 10 bases between. This CDR3 spans 14 amino acids. CDR3 sequence (DNA): TGTGCCAGCAGTACAATGGGGTACCAAGAGACCCAGTACTTC. Its protein product is CASSTMGYQETQYF.

The table lists this clonotype with a few counts. CDR3 residues: CASSPRQGSTGELFF. The CDR3 nucleotides are TGCGCCAGCAGCCCCCGTCAGGGGAGCACCGGGGAGCTGTTTTTT. The chain couples TRBV5-1 to TRBJ2-2; D is perhaps TRBD1 (6 bases). Trimming shortened V by 4 bases and J by 4 bases, and 14 bases separated the two germline ends. This CDR3 contains 15 residues. Germline assignment: CDR1 SGHRS and CDR2 YFSETQ.

The chain uses TRBV30 and TRBJ1-2; D is unclear. Germline V CDR1 and CDR2: GTSNPN, SVGIG (reference sequence). Deletions cut 3 bases from V and 7 bases from J, with 6 bases between. The CDR3 totals 10 residues. This chain's CDR3 is CAWRWAGYTF. DNA of the CDR3: TGTGCCTGGAGGTGGGCTGGCTACACCTTC.

This clonotype was observed a handful of times. This chain links TRBV3-1 with TRBJ2-1; TRBD2 agrees at 10 bases. Trimming removed 1 base from V and 4 bases from J; junction bases left unmatched: 22. The germline V gene has CDR1 LGHDT and CDR2 YNNKEL (reference sequence). The CDR3 runs to 22 residues. This CDR3 reads CASSQARPGDAGTSEEYNEQFF. Here the CDR3 DNA reads TGTGCCAGCAGCCAAGCCCGTCCCGGGGACGCCGGGACTAGCGAGGAGTACAATGAGCAGTTCTTC.

This rearrangement joins TRBV7-9 to TRBJ2-1; TRBD2 is a possible D gene (6 bases). V gave up 4 bases and J gave up 0 bases, with 13 bases separating them. The germline V gene has CDR1 SEHNR and CDR2 FQNEAQ (reference sequence). The CDR3 covers 16 residues. CDR3 region: CASSSVAVDSYNEQFF. The DNA of the CDR3 is TGTGCCAGCAGCTCGGTAGCGGTTGACTCCTACAATGAGCAGTTCTTC. Based on the CDR3 plus reference TRBV7-9 and TRBJ2-1, the full variable domain is DTGVSQNPRHKITKRGQNVTFRCDPISEHNRLYWYRQTLGQGPEFLTYFQNEAQLEKSRLLSDRFSAERPKGSFSTLEIQRTEQGDSAMYLCASSSVAVDSYNEQFFGPGTRLTVL.

This clonotype was detected a few times. This chain joins TRBV7-6 and TRBJ2-2, with 8 positions matching TRBD2. V gave up 5 bases and J gave up 5 bases; unmatched junction bases: 7. This CDR3 contains 15 residues. Germline values: CDR1 SGHVS, CDR2 FNYEAQ. This CDR3 reads CASSRSGRATGELFF. The DNA of the CDR3 is TGTGCCAGCAGCCGCAGCGGGAGAGCGACCGGGGAGCTGTTTTTT.

Ten or more counts support this clonotype. Here the CDR3 DNA reads TGTGCCAGCAGTCCGGGACTAGCGGCCCAAGAGACCCAGTACTTC. It encodes CASSPGLAAQETQYF. The chain carries TRBV7-2 and TRBJ2-5; 11 bases are a match to TRBD2. Per germline, CDR1 SGHTA and CDR2 FQGNSA. V was clipped by 6 bases and J by 1 base; unmatched bases: 4. The CDR3 has 15 amino acids.

The CDR3 region is CATSRAGGETQYF. The CDR3 bases are TGTGCCACCAGCAGGGCGGGAGGAGAGACCCAGTACTTC. The chain employs TRBV15 and TRBJ2-5, with 8 positions matching TRBD2. The germline CDR1 and CDR2 sequences are LNHNV and YYDKDF (reference sequence). Trimming removed 3 bases from V and 4 bases from J; junction bases left unmatched: 1. CDR3 length: 13 residues.

This clonotype was seen repeatedly, ten times or more. The chain recombines TRBV7-8 with TRBJ2-5; D remains unclear. This CDR3 has 13 amino acids. V was shortened by 6 bases and J by 5 bases, with 13 bases between the two germline ends. CDR1 and CDR2 (germline): SGHVS, FQNEAQ. The CDR3 bases are TGTGCCAGCAGACTGTCGAATTTGGAGACCCAGTACTTC. It codes for CASRLSNLETQYF.

V usage is TRBV29-1 and J usage is TRBJ1-2, with D uncertain. With 0 bases removed from V and 5 bases from J, the gap between germline ends came to 7 bases. There are 12 residues in the CDR3. CDR1 is SQVTM, CDR2 ANQGSEA, per germline. The CDR3 DNA sequence: TGCAGCGTTGAAGAGGCCGTTTATGGCTACACCTTC. Translation: CSVEEAVYGYTF.

This rearrangement joins TRBV10-1 to TRBJ2-3; D is perhaps TRBD1 or TRBD2 (6 bases each). Trimming cost V 2 bases and J 5 bases, with 14 bases left between them. The CDR3 has 15 amino acids. From germline, CDR1 is WNHNN and CDR2 SYGVQD (reference sequence). The CDR3 loop is CASSEGGQILDTQYF. The DNA for the CDR3 is TGCGCCAGCAGTGAGGGGGGGCAGATTTTAGATACGCAGTATTTT.

The chain links TRBV6-1 to TRBJ1-5; TRBD1 might be the D (6 bases). This CDR3 spans 14 amino acids. V gave up 7 bases and J gave up 4 bases, with 14 bases separating them. The germline V gene has CDR1 MNHNS and CDR2 SASEGT. The CDR3 loop reads CASIARGLNQPQHF. CDR3 coding DNA: TGTGCCAGCATCGCCAGGGGCTTAAATCAGCCCCAGCATTTT.

This clonotype has more than one count but fewer than ten. V is TRBV4-1 and J is TRBJ2-5; 10 nucleotides line up with TRBD2. Unmatched junction bases numbered 6, after V lost 4 bases and J lost 1 base. The length of the CDR3 is 16 residues. Per the germline V gene, CDR1 is MGHRA and CDR2 is YSYEKL. This CDR3 reads CASSPYERGGQETQYF. The DNA for the CDR3 is TGCGCCAGCAGCCCCTACGAGCGGGGGGGCCAAGAGACCCAGTACTTC.

This rearrangement joins TRBV9 to TRBJ1-5, with D maybe TRBD1 (5 bases). V was clipped by 4 bases and J by 1 base, with 15 bases between them. This CDR3 is 16 amino acids long. Germline assignment: CDR1 SGDLS and CDR2 YYNGEE. CDR3 DNA sequence: TGTGCCAGCAGCCCGGGGGGACTGACAAGCAATCAGCCCCAGCATTTT. Translation: CASSPGGLTSNQPQHF.

The chain employs TRBV7-9 and TRBJ2-7, with TRBD2 matching over 8 bases. In germline, CDR1 is SEHNR, CDR2 FQNEAQ (reference sequence). V lost 3 bases to trimming and J lost 2 bases; unmatched junction nucleotides: 15. The CDR3 has 18 amino acids. For the CDR3, the DNA is TGTGCCAGCAGCTTGAACGGGCCTAGCGGGTCACTTGCCTACGAGCAGTACTTC. This codes for CASSLNGPSGSLAYEQYF. Looking up the rest from reference TRBV7-9 and TRBJ2-7 gives the full variable domain: DTGVSQNPRHKITKRGQNVTFRCDPISEHNRLYWYRQTLGQGPEFLTYFQNEAQLEKSRLLSDRFSAERPKGSFSTLEIQRTEQGDSAMYLCASSLNGPSGSLAYEQYFGPGTRLTVT.

A few counts support this clonotype. The gene calls are TRBV20-1 and TRBJ2-7; 11 bases fit TRBD1. In germline, CDR1 is DFQATT, CDR2 SNEGSKA (reference sequence). The V and J ends lost 4 bases and 2 bases, in that order; junction bases with no gene match: 1. This CDR3 region has 13 residues. CDR3 sequence (DNA): TGCAGTGCTATGGACAGGGGGCCCTACGAGCAGTACTTC. Translation: CSAMDRGPYEQYF.

This clonotype was seen a handful of times. J is TRBJ1-6 and V is TRBV10-3, with D unresolved. V was clipped by 0 bases and J by 10 bases, with 13 bases between them. CDR1 ENHRY and CDR2 SYGVKD come from the germline V gene. The CDR3 runs to 15 residues. As DNA, the CDR3 is TGTGCCATCAGTGAGTCTGTTGCCGTTGGGTCACCCCTCCACTTT. Residues: CAISESVAVGSPLHF.

This chain joins TRBV27 and TRBJ2-7, with 9 positions matching TRBD1. Trimming at V came to 6 bases and at J to 2 bases, leaving 11 bases not matched to a gene. The length of the CDR3 is 16 residues. Germline CDR1 reads MNHEY; CDR2 reads SMNVEV (reference sequence). CDR3: CASSPRSGQGTYEQYF. CDR3 DNA sequence: TGTGCCAGCAGCCCGAGATCGGGACAGGGCACCTACGAGCAGTACTTC.

The chain uses TRBV30 and TRBJ1-2; D is perhaps TRBD1 (6 bases). The CDR3 has 14 residues. CDR1 GTSNPN and CDR2 SVGIG come from the germline V gene (reference sequence). V lost 4 bases to trimming and J lost 6 bases, with 18 bases between them. Here the CDR3 reads CAWTRTGTKNGYTF. The CDR3 region has the DNA TGTGCCTGGACAAGAACCGGGACAAAGAATGGCTACACCTTC.

CDR3 sequence reads: CASSLATRDTQYF. The CDR3 coding sequence is TGCGCCAGCAGCTTGGCCACTCGAGATACGCAGTATTTT. V usage is TRBV5-1 and J usage is TRBJ2-3; D gene ambiguous. CDR1 is SGHRS, CDR2 YFSETQ, per germline. V was pared by 0 bases and J by 5 bases, with 7 bases between. The CDR3 covers 13 residues. Looking up the rest from reference TRBV5-1 and TRBJ2-3 gives the full variable domain: KAGVTQTPRYLIKTRGQQVTLSCSPISGHRSVSWYQQTPGQGLQFLFEYFSETQRNKGNFPGRFSGRQFSNSRSEMNVSTLELGDSALYLCASSLATRDTQYFGPGTRLTVL.

V gene TRBV9 combines with J gene TRBJ1-1; TRBD1 matches at 10 bases. The CDR3 sequence is 15 residues long. Trimming removed 0 bases from V and 4 bases from J; junction bases left unmatched: 3. Germline V gives CDR1 SGDLS, CDR2 YYNGEE. The CDR3 here is CASSVGGTGATEAFF. The CDR3 nucleotides are TGTGCCAGCAGCGTAGGCGGGACAGGGGCCACTGAAGCTTTCTTT.

The sample holds a few counts of this clonotype. The chain couples TRBV3-1 to TRBJ1-4; the D is unclear. Trimming left V 4 bases short and J 11 bases short, with 14 bases between. Germline values: CDR1 LGHDT, CDR2 YNNKEL (reference sequence). The CDR3 loop spans 13 amino acids. The CDR3 sequence: CASSPVEEGKLFF. The CDR3, as DNA: TGTGCCAGCAGCCCAGTGGAGGAGGGCAAACTGTTTTTT.

This clonotype has only one observation. J is TRBJ1-4 and V is TRBV9; D might be TRBD1 (5 bases). The V end lost 3 bases, the J end lost 8 bases, and 17 bases lay between the germline ends. This CDR3 has 15 residues. Looked up from germline, CDR1 is SGDLS and CDR2 is YYNGEE. CDR3 loop: CASSEGSHGGEKLFF. CDR3 bases: TGTGCCAGCAGCGAGGGGTCTCACGGAGGAGAAAAACTGTTTTTT. The entire variable domain, with the rest obtained from reference TRBV9 and TRBJ1-4, is as follows: DSGVTQTPKHLITATGQRVTLRCSPRSGDLSVYWYQQSLDQGLQFLIQYYNGEERAKGNILERFSAQQFPDLHSELNLSSLELGDSALYFCASSEGSHGGEKLFFGSGTQLSVL.

J is TRBJ2-3 and V is TRBV28, with a weak D call TRBD1 (6 bases). The CDR3 has 18 residues. The V gene lost 5 bases and the J gene lost 0 bases, with 21 bases spanning the gap. CDR1 is MDHEN and CDR2 is SYDVKM in the germline V gene. The DNA of the CDR3 is TGTGCCAGCAGTGCGATGGGGGCCTCTCTTTATAGCACAGATACGCAGTATTTT. It specifies CASSAMGASLYSTDTQYF.